This TCR beta chain was captured by sequencing in a study of OX40 agonist ivuxolimab in advanced cancers. Germline lookup yields CDR1 LNHDA and CDR2 SQIVND (reference sequence). The CDR3 has 14 residues. V shed 8 bases, J shed 6 bases, and the junction held 7 bases outside the gene matches. Profiling relied on immunoSEQ multiplex PCR, and the TCRdb table lists in-frame clones only, not all of them. Here the sample spans about 53,000 clones, 70% to 85% being singletons. This TCR was recovered from an adult with an advanced solid tumor such as melanoma, head and neck, liver or kidney cancer. The chain joins TRBV19 to TRBJ1-6; 7 bases agree with TRBD1. The specimen comprised CD4+ or CD8+ T cells sorted from blood, sampled in a trial of the OX40 agonist ivuxolimab. The CDR3 loop is CASRPGQFNSPLHF. The CDR3 region has the DNA TGTGCCAGTCGACCGGGACAGTTTAATTCACCCCTCCACTTT.